This passage covers 27 T cell receptor beta chains from one sample sequenced in a study of CD8 T cells in Susac syndrome. A quantity of about 0.45 to 1 ug RNA underwent reverse transcription using random hexamers. A single record per CDR3 protein comes from TCRdb applying MiXCR to the immunoSEQ multiplex PCR reads. Altogether about 76,000 distinct CDR3 sequences are present, 93% being singletons, with the ten largest covering approximately 0.45%. The sequenced sample consisted of CD8+ T cells from PBMCs. The receptor set was obtained from a human donor with Susac syndrome.

The genes are TRBV6-1 and TRBJ2-7, with a tentative D call TRBD1 (5 bases). The CDR3 runs 16 residues. V lost 1 base and J 3 bases, leaving 16 bases between the germline ends. Germline V lookup: CDR1 MNHNS, CDR2 SASEGT. CDR3 residues: CASSEVSQGNLYEQYF. The CDR3 bases are TGTGCCAGCAGTGAAGTAAGCCAGGGAAACCTCTACGAGCAGTACTTC.

The chain couples TRBV7-9 to TRBJ2-3; D remains unclear. There are 12 residues in the CDR3. V was pared by 11 bases and J by 6 bases, with 15 bases between. Per the germline V gene, CDR1 is SEHNR and CDR2 is FQNEAQ (reference sequence). The CDR3 DNA is TGTGCCGCAGGCCCCCCGATGGATACGCAGTATTTT. It codes for CAAGPPMDTQYF.

CDR3 protein: CASSSSSGNTIYF. The CDR3 DNA reads TGTGCCAGCAGTTCCTCCTCTGGAAACACCATATATTTT. The gene calls are TRBV12-3 or TRBV12-4 and TRBJ1-3; D remains unclear. The CDR3 has 13 residues. Trimming cost V 4 bases and J 0 bases, with 4 bases left between them.

The rearrangement links TRBV12-3 or TRBV12-4 to TRBJ1-1; D remains unclear. V was pared by 3 bases and J by 6 bases, with 11 bases between. The CDR3 totals 13 residues. CDR3 sequence (DNA): TGTGCCAGCAGTTTCCGAACATACGCTGAAGCTTTCTTT. Translated, it gives CASSFRTYAEAFF.

The chain uses TRBV4-3 and TRBJ2-7, with 10 bases that match TRBD2. V trimming: 1 base; J trimming: 6 bases; junction bases outside the gene matches: 6. The germline CDR1 and CDR2 sequences are LGHNA and YSLEER. This CDR3 spans 15 amino acids. The CDR3 protein is CASSQGLAGVFEQYF. CDR3 DNA: TGCGCCAGCAGCCAAGGGCTAGCGGGAGTCTTCGAGCAGTACTTC.

The chain couples TRBV2 to TRBJ2-7, with TRBD1 matching 7 bases. Trimming removed 6 bases from V and 2 bases from J; junction bases left unmatched: 10. Germline lookup yields CDR1 SNHLY and CDR2 FYNNEI. This CDR3 comprises 15 residues. The CDR3 bases are TGTGCCAGCAGGGCCGGGACAGCGACCACCTACGAGCAGTACTTC. This translates into CASRAGTATTYEQYF.

This chain joins TRBV4-2 and TRBJ2-7, with D uncertain. CDR3 size: 16 residues. V was trimmed by 0 bases and J by 0 bases, leaving 12 bases between them. The germline V gene has CDR1 LGHNA and CDR2 YNFKEQ. CDR3 sequence: CASSQDPAEISYEQYF. The CDR3 coding sequence is TGTGCCAGCAGCCAAGATCCGGCAGAGATCTCCTACGAGCAGTACTTC.

This sequence joins TRBV7-8 and TRBJ2-7, with D possibly TRBD2 on 5 matching bases. Germline V lookup: CDR1 SGHVS, CDR2 FQNEAQ. The CDR3 covers 11 residues. With 7 bases removed from V and 5 bases from J, the gap between germline ends came to 9 bases. The CDR3 protein is CASTQEDEQYF. In DNA, the CDR3 is TGTGCCAGCACCCAGGAGGACGAGCAGTACTTC.

This clonotype came up a few times. J is TRBJ1-5 and V is TRBV4-1, with a tentative D call TRBD1 (5 bases). The germline CDR1 and CDR2 sequences are MGHRA and YSYEKL. V was pared by 6 bases and J by 3 bases, with 21 bases between. The CDR3 covers 17 residues. The CDR3 loop reads CASSQSRSRGLNQPQHF. The CDR3 DNA reads as TGCGCCAGCAGTCAATCACGGTCCCGGGGCCTCAATCAGCCCCAGCATTTT.

The chain links TRBV9 to TRBJ1-5, with unresolved D. V dropped 4 bases and J dropped 5 bases, with 10 bases sitting between them. The CDR3 totals 13 residues. Per germline, CDR1 SGDLS and CDR2 YYNGEE. The CDR3 region has the DNA TGTGCCAGCAGCCCCGAGGATTATCAGCCCCAGCATTTT. It is translated as CASSPEDYQPQHF.

V gene TRBV5-6 combines with J gene TRBJ2-5; 8 bases agree with TRBD1. The J segment lost 0 bases and the V segment lost 4 bases, leaving 8 bases of the junction unmatched. The CDR3 is made up of 16 amino acids. Germline CDR1 and CDR2: SGHDT and YYEEEE. The CDR3 spells CASSGRTGSYQETQYF. The CDR3 bases are TGTGCCAGCAGCGGGCGGACAGGGTCCTACCAAGAGACCCAGTACTTC.

The chain carries TRBV7-8 and TRBJ1-5; D unresolved. The CDR3 is 14 residues long. Germline-derived CDR1 and CDR2 are SGHVS and FQNEAQ. Trimming took off 5 bases at V and 4 bases at J, with 12 bases between the two ends. CDR3 in DNA: TGTGCCAGCAGCCCCCGGACGGAGAATCAGCCCCAGCATTTT. It specifies CASSPRTENQPQHF.

This sequence joins TRBV4-3 and TRBJ2-7; 7 bases fit TRBD1. The J segment lost 3 bases and the V segment lost 1 base, leaving 3 bases of the junction unmatched. The germline CDR1 and CDR2 sequences are LGHNA and YSLEER. CDR3 length: 14 amino acids. The CDR3 region has the DNA TGCGCCAGCAGCCAAGGGGCAGGGGGCTACGAGCAGTACTTC. Its translation is CASSQGAGGYEQYF.

The chain recombines TRBV3-1 with TRBJ2-7; no firm D call. Germline assignment: CDR1 LGHDT and CDR2 YNNKEL (reference sequence). There are 15 residues in the CDR3. The V end lost 4 bases, the J end lost 1 base, and 14 bases lay between the germline ends. The CDR3 DNA is TGTGCCAGCAGCCCGCGAAATAGAGGATCCTACGAGCAGTACTTC. Protein product: CASSPRNRGSYEQYF.

The count of this clonotype is one. The J gene is TRBJ2-1, the V gene TRBV7-2; D is unclear. CDR3 length: 16 residues. Trimming took 1 base from V and 0 from J, leaving 10 bases between them. Looked up from germline, CDR1 is SGHTA and CDR2 is FQGNSA. The CDR3 coding sequence is TGTGCCAGCAGCTTAGGACCGACGAGCTCCTACAATGAGCAGTTCTTC. Protein product: CASSLGPTSSYNEQFF.

This chain uses TRBV14 with TRBJ2-1; 11 bases map to TRBD2. Germline CDR1 is SGHDN and CDR2 is FVKESK. CDR3 length: 16 amino acids. Germline trimming cut 3 bases from V and 2 bases from J; bases unmatched to any gene: 3. Here the CDR3 reads CASSQLTSGTYNEQFF. CDR3 coding DNA: TGTGCCAGCAGCCAGCTGACTAGCGGGACCTACAATGAGCAGTTCTTC.

Written as DNA, the CDR3 is TGCGCCAGCAGCCAAGTATCAGGGTACGATCAGCCCCAGCATTTT. Translation gives CASSQVSGYDQPQHF. The rearrangement uses TRBV4-1 and TRBJ1-5, with a tentative D call TRBD1 (5 bases). Trimming stripped 1 base from V and 5 bases from J, with 12 bases between. From germline, CDR1 is MGHRA and CDR2 YSYEKL. The CDR3 consists of 15 residues.

This sequence joins TRBV10-3 and TRBJ2-1; maybe TRBD2 (6 bases). Trimming removed 5 bases from V and 7 bases from J, with 21 bases in between. This CDR3 contains 16 residues. From germline, CDR1 is ENHRY and CDR2 SYGVKD. CDR3 DNA sequence: TGTGCCATCAGTTCCCCGAAGCGCGGGGCCAGAAATGAGCAGTTCTTC. It encodes CAISSPKRGARNEQFF.

The DNA of the CDR3 is TGCAGCGTCGAAAAAACAGGGGCGAGGGGTGAAGCTTTCTTT. Its protein is CSVEKTGARGEAFF. This sequence joins TRBV29-1 and TRBJ1-1; 7 positions match TRBD1. Looked up from germline, CDR1 is SQVTM and CDR2 is ANQGSEA. This CDR3 has 14 residues. J was trimmed by 7 bases and V by 6 bases; bases with no gene match: 14.

The chain couples TRBV28 to TRBJ1-5; no firm D call. The CDR3 sequence is 14 residues long. V shed 6 bases and J shed 1 base, with 10 bases lying between them. Per the germline V gene, CDR1 is MDHEN and CDR2 is SYDVKM. The CDR3 region is CASRAIRSNQPQHF. The CDR3 bases are TGTGCCAGCAGAGCCATAAGGAGCAATCAGCCCCAGCATTTT.

The V gene is TRBV14, the J gene TRBJ2-7, with D possibly being TRBD2 (6 bases). The germline gives CDR1 SGHDN, CDR2 FVKESK. The length of the CDR3 is 16 residues. The germline V and J ends were trimmed by 0 bases and 4 bases, with 16 bases remaining between them. In DNA form, the CDR3 reads TGTGCCAGCAGCCAAGAATTTCGGGGGAGTCGTTACGAGCAGTACTTC. Encoded protein: CASSQEFRGSRYEQYF.

CDR3 DNA sequence: TGCAGTGTGGCAGGGGGCGCGGTAGGGGCCAACGTCCTGACTTTC. Translated: CSVAGGAVGANVLTF. The V and J genes are TRBV20-1 and TRBJ2-6; the match to TRBD1 covers 8 bases. J gave up 4 bases and V 7 bases, and 9 bases lay outside the gene matches. There are 15 residues in the CDR3. The germline V gene has CDR1 DFQATT and CDR2 SNEGSKA (reference sequence).

This chain joins TRBV30 and TRBJ1-1; a possible D gene is TRBD1 (5 bases). With 1 base removed from V and 10 bases from J, the gap between germline ends came to 10 bases. The CDR3 sequence is 11 residues long. Germline CDR1 GTSNPN, CDR2 SVGIG (reference sequence). The CDR3 loop reads CAWSEGTSAFF. CDR3 in DNA: TGTGCCTGGAGTGAGGGGACCTCAGCTTTCTTT.

This sequence joins TRBV20-1 and TRBJ2-1; perhaps TRBD1 as D (5 bases). Germline CDR1 DFQATT, CDR2 SNEGSKA (reference sequence). V gave up 4 bases and J gave up 6 bases, with 13 bases separating them. The CDR3 contains 13 residues. CDR3 region: CSAIAGSGNEQFF. As DNA, the CDR3 is TGCAGTGCTATAGCAGGGTCCGGCAATGAGCAGTTCTTC.

This chain uses TRBV20-1 with TRBJ2-7, with D possibly matching TRBD2 (7 bases). In germline, CDR1 is DFQATT, CDR2 SNEGSKA (reference sequence). The CDR3 length is 13 residues. The V end lost 6 bases, the J end lost 4 bases, and 16 bases lay between the germline ends. The CDR3 bases are TGCAGTGCCTCCGACGGGGGGCTATACGAGCAGTACTTC. Its protein product is CSASDGGLYEQYF.

This clonotype was found once. The chain joins TRBV6-2 or TRBV6-3 to TRBJ1-1, with D unclear. Germline CDR1 and CDR2: MNHEY and SVGEGT. The CDR3 has 13 amino acids. V was shortened by 0 bases and J by 9 bases, with 11 bases between the two germline ends. The CDR3 loop reads CASSYSIVSQAFF. The CDR3 nucleotides read TGTGCCAGCAGTTACTCGATAGTTTCCCAAGCTTTCTTT.

The J gene is TRBJ2-1, the V gene TRBV2, with D possibly matching TRBD2 (6 bases). V gave up 4 bases and J gave up 0 bases, with 7 bases separating them. The V gene's germline CDR1 is SNHLY and CDR2 FYNNEI. CDR3 size: 14 residues. The CDR3 nucleotides are TGTGCCAGCAGTGGCGGGATCTCCTACAATGAGCAGTTCTTC. It is translated as CASSGGISYNEQFF.